The T cell receptor (beta chain) under discussion was sequenced for a study of control samples from healthy donors and cancer patients. The V gene's germline CDR1 is MNHEY and CDR2 SMNVEV (reference sequence). This CDR3 is 13 amino acids long. V lost 3 bases and J 12 bases, leaving 17 bases between the germline ends. Repertoires were generated with immunoSEQ multiplex PCR, while TCRdb's copy carries only in-frame clones and drops some. This table holds some 140,000 clones, 75% to 90% found once. The chain combines TRBV27 with TRBJ1-2, with D possibly being TRBD1 (6 bases). The clonotype originates from a woman under 40 in good health. Sequenced: blood. This CDR3 reads CASSFIAGEPNTF. The CDR3 coding sequence is TGTGCCAGCAGTTTTATAGCAGGGGAGCCTAACACCTTC.